The 14 T cell receptor beta chains below were found in one sample sequenced in a study of T cells expressing NK-cell markers. With the 5' RACE reads reprocessed, TCRdb shows one record per CDR3 protein and no DNA. The sample data list about 450,000 distinct CDR3 sequences. The sequenced material came from blood T cells: a sorted CD56 or NKG2C T cell subset, CD4+ or CD8+ T cells, or bulk PBMC T cells (not recorded which). The receptors here all came from a woman aged 18 to 75 in good health.

This chain uses TRBV3-1 with TRBJ2-3. Per germline, CDR1 LGHDT and CDR2 YNNKEL (reference sequence). The CDR3 contains 12 residues. The CDR3 reads CASSQGVVTQYF.

The gene calls are TRBV15 and TRBJ1-6. This CDR3 is 13 amino acids long. Germline loops: CDR1 LNHNV, CDR2 YYDKDF (reference sequence). CDR3 loop: CATSRAFNSPLHF.

The gene calls are TRBV4-3 and TRBJ1-4; checking the TCRdb D call of TRBD1 is not possible without DNA. Germline V gene sequence: CDR1 LGHNA, CDR2 YSLEER. There are 18 residues in the CDR3. Here the CDR3 reads CASSQDWDGLATNEKLFF.

The chain combines TRBV6-5 with TRBJ1-4. CDR1 MNHEY and CDR2 SVGAGI come from the germline V gene. This CDR3 is 13 amino acids long. The CDR3 reads CASSYSKYGKLFF.

This chain connects TRBV6-2 or TRBV6-3 to TRBJ2-5. This CDR3 is built from 13 residues. Germline loops: CDR1 MNHEY, CDR2 SVGEGT. The CDR3 sequence: CASSLTVEETQYF.

This rearrangement joins TRBV6-2 or TRBV6-3 to TRBJ2-2. The CDR3 consists of 12 residues. Germline V lookup: CDR1 MNHEY, CDR2 SVGEGT. The CDR3: CASSYEVRELFF.

This CDR3 reads CASRPGPSNTGELFF. The V and J genes are TRBV5-1 and TRBJ2-2; lacking DNA, the TRBD1 call made by TCRdb goes unchecked. The CDR3 consists of 15 residues. Germline loops: CDR1 SGHRS, CDR2 YFSETQ.

The rearrangement uses TRBV12-3 or TRBV12-4 and TRBJ2-7; there is no DNA to check the TCRdb D call of TRBD2. The CDR3 length is 15 residues. This chain's CDR3 is CASTQGVSGSGEQYF.

V and J are TRBV5-8 and TRBJ2-2; there is no DNA to check the TCRdb D call of TRBD1. CDR1 is SGHTS and CDR2 is YDEGEE in the germline V gene. The CDR3 runs 16 residues. CDR3 residues: CASSSGTGKNTGELFF.

The chain employs TRBV4-3 and TRBJ2-1. The CDR3 is 14 residues long. Germline CDR1 LGHNA, CDR2 YSLEER. This chain's CDR3 is CASSRVRLIDEQFF.

V and J are TRBV6-6 and TRBJ2-7; TCRdb selects TRBD2, and the lack of DNA leaves this call unchecked. The CDR3 runs 12 residues. The germline gives CDR1 MNHNY, CDR2 SVGAGI (reference sequence). The CDR3 here is CASSPVGGRQYF.

This CDR3 is CASSSRVDTQYF. The gene calls are TRBV7-2 and TRBJ2-3. Germline V gene data show CDR1 as SGHTA and CDR2 as FQGNSA. The CDR3 is made up of 12 amino acids.

This rearrangement joins TRBV30 to TRBJ2-1. The CDR3 covers 13 residues. The germline V gene encodes CDR1 GTSNPN and CDR2 SVGIG (reference sequence). Here the CDR3 reads CAVERERYNEQFF.

V gene TRBV20-1 combines with J gene TRBJ1-1. Germline V CDR1 and CDR2: DFQATT, SNEGSKA (reference sequence). This CDR3 has 17 residues. This CDR3 reads CSARDPRSGPMNTEAFF.